This T cell receptor beta chain was captured by sequencing in a study of T cell responses to AZD1222 COVID-19 vaccine. About this clone: The antigen is not known.

Pooling of second doses given at about 4 or about 12 weeks was done. V shed 5 bases, J shed 10 bases, and the junction held 15 bases outside the gene matches. There are 16 residues in the CDR3. Germline assignment: CDR1 SEHNR and CDR2 FQNEAQ (reference sequence). Assay: immunoSEQ multiplex PCR; the TCRdb copy retains only in-frame clones and omits some. The repertoire holds 86,000 or so clones, about 90% seen once, with 11% in the top ten. The study's findings and limits: Spike-specific TCR repertoires showed rising breadth and depth after two AZD1222 doses. Along spike, vaccine-associated CD4 TCRs were found throughout, with dominance at 160-218 and 743-854.

This receptor was identified in an adult who received the AZD1222 COVID-19 vaccine. The specimen was peripheral blood, collected 28 days after the second AZD1222 dose. J is TRBJ2-1 and V is TRBV7-9; TRBD2 matches at 9 bases. Here the CDR3 DNA reads TGTGCCAGCAGCCCCGGGCGCGGGAGGGCCTTCGGGGAGCAGTTCTTC. This translates into CASSPGRGRAFGEQFF.